A selection of T cell receptor beta chains follows, all from one sample in a study of human T cells and chemical hapten exposure. From the RACE reads, TCRdb called clonotypes with MiXCR, one entry per CDR3 protein. Of some 80,000 distinct CDR3 sequences listed, approximately 11% were seen once; the top ten hold around 4%. The starting material was whole blood, obtained in connection with sensitization to the hapten diphenylcyclopropenone (DPC). The receptors stem from a woman aged 45-65 years with alopecia areata. Some clones in this sample may be carry-over from other donors' samples. Both conserved end residues are part of each CDR3. A D gene is named only where the DNA matches it firmly. The size field is filled for only some rows; it gives once, few, many or a size class.

d_call,clone_size,v_call,j_call,cdr3_aa,cdr3_nt
TRBD1,NA,TRBV24-1,TRBJ1-4,CATSDGQGAREKLFF,TGTGCCACCAGTGATGGACAGGGGGCAAGAGAAAAACTGTTTTTT
TRBD2,NA,TRBV28,TRBJ2-1,CASSSAGASYNEQFF,TGTGCCAGCAGTTCAGCGGGAGCCTCCTACAATGAGCAGTTCTTC
TRBD1,NA,TRBV5-6,TRBJ1-2,CASSLLGTGGFYGYTF,TGTGCCAGCAGCTTGTTGGGGACAGGGGGCTTCTATGGCTACACCTTC
NA,few,TRBV29-1,TRBJ2-2,CSVEAPGPLVGELFF,TGCAGCGTTGAAGCCCCGGGACCATTAGTCGGGGAGCTGTTTTTT
TRBD1,few,TRBV6-6,TRBJ1-6,CASSGTGAASPLHF,TGTGCCAGCAGTGGGACAGGGGCGGCTTCACCCCTCCACTTT
NA,NA,TRBV7-9,TRBJ2-7,CASSSPRVGQTSYEQYF,TGTGCCAGCAGCTCCCCGCGGGTAGGACAGACTTCTTACGAGCAGTACTTC
NA,few,TRBV5-1,TRBJ2-7,CASSDEGRAFYEQYF,TGCGCCAGCAGCGATGAGGGAAGAGCTTTCTACGAGCAGTACTTC
NA,NA,TRBV6-5,TRBJ2-4,CASSFRAEGENIQYF,TGTGCCAGCAGTTTTAGGGCAGAGGGAGAAAACATTCAGTACTTC
NA,NA,TRBV28,TRBJ2-1,CASSFNEQFF,TGTGCCAGCAGTTTTAATGAGCAGTTCTTC
NA,NA,TRBV5-6,TRBJ1-1,CASSFQQVNTEAFF,TGTGCCAGCAGCTTTCAACAGGTGAACACTGAAGCTTTCTTT
NA,NA,TRBV28,TRBJ2-3,CASKGWDTQYF,TGTGCCAGCAAGGGGTGGGATACGCAGTATTTT
NA,many,TRBV2,TRBJ1-6,CASSLAGGRNNSPLHF,TGTGCCAGCAGCCTCGCCGGGGGTAGGAATAATTCACCCCTCCACTTT
NA,NA,TRBV7-3,TRBJ2-3,CASSLAPGLASTDTQYF,TGTGCCAGCAGCCTGGCCCCGGGACTGGCTAGCACAGATACGCAGTATTTT
TRBD1,NA,TRBV4-2,TRBJ1-2,CASSQEGSGQGRGYTF,TGTGCCAGCAGCCAAGAGGGGTCCGGACAGGGTAGAGGCTACACCTTC
NA,many,TRBV5-6,TRBJ2-2,CASSSPGRWGPNTGELFF,TGTGCCAGCAGCTCTCCAGGCAGGTGGGGTCCGAACACCGGGGAGCTGTTTTTT
TRBD1,NA,TRBV29-1,TRBJ2-2,CSVEDPRGHVTGELFF,TGCAGCGTTGAAGATCCAAGGGGGCATGTCACCGGGGAGCTGTTTTTT
NA,many,TRBV12-3/TRBV12-4,TRBJ2-2,CASSFGTKNTGELFF,TGTGCCAGCAGTTTTGGGACAAAGAACACCGGGGAGCTGTTTTTT
NA,many,TRBV5-1,TRBJ2-7,CASSLGADSYEQYF,TGCGCCAGCAGCTTGGGGGCGGACTCCTACGAGCAGTACTTC
NA,NA,TRBV18,TRBJ2-7,CASSPSRGADYEQYF,TGTGCCAGCTCACCAAGCAGGGGAGCAGATTACGAGCAGTACTTC
TRBD1,few,TRBV29-1,TRBJ2-6,CSAVGGTGYSGANVLTF,TGCAGCGCAGTTGGGGGGACAGGGTACTCTGGGGCCAACGTCCTGACTTTC
NA,many,TRBV20-1,TRBJ1-3,CSASGRGPGNTIYF,TGCAGTGCTAGTGGCAGGGGCCCAGGAAACACCATATATTTT
TRBD1,few,TRBV2,TRBJ1-6,CASTQNAGQAIF,TGTGCCAGCACCCAAAACGCTGGACAGGCCATCTTT
TRBD1,few,TRBV27,TRBJ2-7,CASSSPGTGFFFFDEQYF,TGTGCCAGCAGTTCTCCCGGGACAGGGTTTTTTTTTTTCGACGAGCAGTACTTC
TRBD2,many,TRBV7-9,TRBJ2-1,CASSSSLAGVYEQFF,TGTGCCAGCAGCAGTAGCCTAGCGGGAGTGTATGAGCAGTTCTTC
NA,NA,TRBV4-2,TRBJ1-6,CASSQAFLGSPLHF,TGTGCCAGCAGCCAAGCTTTCTTGGGTTCACCCCTCCACTTT
TRBD1,many,TRBV30,TRBJ2-3,CAWDDRGKKQYF,TGTGCCTGGGATGACAGGGGAAAGAAGCAGTATTTT
NA,many,TRBV7-3,TRBJ2-1,CASSLSNDNEQFF,TGTGCCAGCAGCTTATCTAACGACAATGAGCAGTTCTTC
NA,NA,TRBV21-1,TRBJ1-5,CASSKASRVESNQPQHF,TGTGCCAGCAGCAAAGCTTCGCGGGTTGAGAGCAATCAGCCCCAGCATTTT
NA,few,TRBV6-6,TRBJ1-1,CASSYYSSAAEAFF,TGTGCCAGCAGTTATTATTCCTCAGCCGCTGAAGCTTTCTTT
TRBD2,few,TRBV27,TRBJ2-5,CASLRTSDQETQYF,TGTGCCAGCCTCCGAACTAGCGACCAAGAGACCCAGTACTTC
NA,NA,TRBV11-2,TRBJ2-2,CASSLARSGELFF,TGTGCCAGCAGCTTAGCACGATCCGGGGAGCTGTTTTTT